A selection of T cell receptor beta chains follows, all from one sample in a study of T cells in localized non-small cell lung cancer. Some clones are missing from TCRdb's copy, which holds only in-frame ones; the method was immunoSEQ multiplex PCR. The data hold more than 30,000 clones, with 87% observed a single time. This specimen was peripheral blood mononuclear cells, taken before any cancer treatment. All receptors derive from a man aged 40 to 75 with stage III lung adenocarcinoma. The CDR3 runs from the conserved cysteine through the conserved F or W. A D gene is named only where the DNA matches it firmly. Size is omitted from some rows. Given values are once, few, many or a class for expanded clones.

v_gene	abundance	d_gene	len	j_gene	CDR3nt	CDR3aa
TRBV4-2	NA	NA	17	TRBJ1-3	TGTGCCAGCAGCCATCATCTTCAGGGAGTTTCTGGAAACACCATATATTTT	CASSHHLQGVSGNTIYF
TRBV7-3	NA	NA	14	TRBJ1-5	TGTGCCAGCAGCTTAACTGGGCCGGATCAGCCCCAGCATTTT	CASSLTGPDQPQHF
TRBV2	NA	NA	14	TRBJ2-5	TGTGCCAGCAGTGAATTGAGAGGGAGGGAGACCCAGTACTTC	CASSELRGRETQYF
TRBV28	NA	TRBD1	14	TRBJ2-4	TGTGCCAGCAGTCCCGTGACAGGGATCGACATTCAGTACTTC	CASSPVTGIDIQYF
TRBV19	NA	TRBD2	17	TRBJ2-3	TGTGCCAGTAGTATAGGGAGGACTAGCGGGGGGAGGGATACGCAGTATTTT	CASSIGRTSGGRDTQYF
TRBV14	NA	NA	15	TRBJ2-5	TGTGCCAGCAGCCATTTTGGGCAGGCAGGCGAGACCCAGTACTTC	CASSHFGQAGETQYF
TRBV5-6	NA	NA	17	TRBJ2-3	TGTGCCAGCAGCCCATGGGCGGCAGGACCGCCCACAGATACGCAGTATTTT	CASSPWAAGPPTDTQYF
TRBV14	NA	TRBD2	15	TRBJ2-1	TGTGCCAGCAGTAGATCTAGCGGGGTTTACAATGAGCAGTTCTTC	CASSRSSGVYNEQFF
TRBV7-9	NA	NA	12	TRBJ2-3	TGTGCCAGCAGCGAATTCACAGATACGCAGTATTTT	CASSEFTDTQYF
TRBV18	NA	NA	13	TRBJ2-5	TGTGCCAGCTCCACCGGGATTCAAGAGACCCAGTACTTC	CASSTGIQETQYF
TRBV6-5	NA	NA	15	TRBJ1-2	TGTGCCAGCAGTGGAGACGAGGGGGATGGCTATGGCTACACCTTC	CASSGDEGDGYGYTF
TRBV27	NA	NA	15	TRBJ1-6	TGTGCCAGCAGTTTAACATACAGTTATAATTCACCCCTCCACTTT	CASSLTYSYNSPLHF
TRBV4-1	NA	NA	16	TRBJ1-5	TGCGCCAGCAGCCAGCAGGGTGGTGGTAGCAATCAGCCCCAGCATTTT	CASSQQGGGSNQPQHF
TRBV30	NA	NA	17	TRBJ1-6	TGTGCCTGGAGTGTACGTCGGCGGAGCTCCTATAATTCACCCCTCCACTTT	CAWSVRRRSSYNSPLHF
TRBV4-1	once	NA	15	TRBJ2-2	TGCGCCAGCAGCCTCACTGGACAGCCCACCGGGGAGCTGTTTTTT	CASSLTGQPTGELFF
TRBV30	once	NA	13	TRBJ1-6	TGTGCCTGGCTGATCGGCGGGAATTCACCCCTCCACTTT	CAWLIGGNSPLHF
TRBV28	NA	TRBD2	15	TRBJ2-7	TGTGCCAGCAGACGCGGGGGATCCCCCTCCTACGAGCAGTACTTC	CASRRGGSPSYEQYF
TRBV7-8	NA	NA	15	TRBJ1-1	TGTGCCAGCAGCTCCACGGGGCTGCGCCGAACTGAAGCTTTCTTT	CASSSTGLRRTEAFF
TRBV28	NA	NA	16	TRBJ1-4	TGTGCCAGCAGCACTCATTCCCCCACAACTAATGAAAAACTGTTTTTT	CASSTHSPTTNEKLFF
TRBV27	NA	NA	14	TRBJ1-1	TGTGCCAGCAGTTTTTCCCAAGGGAACACTGAAGCTTTCTTT	CASSFSQGNTEAFF
TRBV27	NA	NA	16	TRBJ2-1	TGTGCCAGCAATGATCTGGGGACCAGGGTGGGAAATGAGCAGTTCTTC	CASNDLGTRVGNEQFF
TRBV7-2	NA	NA	9	TRBJ1-5	TGTGCCAGCAGCTCGACAGGCCATTTT	CASSSTGHF
TRBV11-2	NA	NA	12	TRBJ2-3	TGTGCCAGCAGCTTAGCTGTGGATACGCAGTATTTT	CASSLAVDTQYF
TRBV4-2	NA	NA	13	TRBJ1-1	TGTGCCAGCAGCCAAGGGCAGCGTTCCCAAGCTTTCTTT	CASSQGQRSQAFF
TRBV2	NA	TRBD1	14	TRBJ1-5	TGTGCCAGCAATTTTTACAGGGGGCATCAGCCCCAGCATTTT	CASNFYRGHQPQHF
TRBV28	NA	NA	14	TRBJ2-6	TGTGCCAGCAGAACGCAACGCGGGGCCAACGTCCTGACTTTC	CASRTQRGANVLTF
TRBV5-1	NA	TRBD2	16	TRBJ2-7	TGCGCCAGCAGCTTATTCAGCGGGGGCCTTTCCTACGAGCAGTACTTC	CASSLFSGGLSYEQYF
TRBV10-2	NA	TRBD1	17	TRBJ2-7	TGCGCCAGCAGGAGCTCCTTAGGGACAGGGGTTACACTCGAGCAGTACTTC	CASRSSLGTGVTLEQYF
TRBV18	NA	NA	13	TRBJ1-5	TGTGCCAGCTCGGCTGAGGGGTATCAGCCCCAGCATTTT	CASSAEGYQPQHF
TRBV19	NA	NA	14	TRBJ2-7	TGTGCCAGTAGTATAGGTCAGGGATCCTACGAGCAGTACTTC	CASSIGQGSYEQYF
TRBV11-2	NA	NA	15	TRBJ1-6	TGTGCCAGCAGCTGGGGGGCCGGGTGGGGTTCACCCCTCCACTTT	CASSWGAGWGSPLHF
TRBV5-1	NA	NA	16	TRBJ2-2	TGCGCCAGCAGCTTTGGACAGTCCGCGAACACCGGGGAGCTGTTTTTT	CASSFGQSANTGELFF